Described below is a single T cell receptor beta chain sequence and its context. It has no known antigen specificity. No qualities accompany the bases; no much larger clone lies one base away. The germline V and J ends show losses of 6 bases and 1 base respectively, and no gene match explains 9 bases of the junction. The germline V gene gives CDR1 as SGHAT and CDR2 as FQNNGV. Taken from cysteine to phenylalanine, the CDR3 has 17 residues. Solely the CDR3 DNA is kept, with 51 bases framed from the first base. The data were obtained in a study of T cells in Graves' hyperthyroidism and ophthalmopathy (dated by TCRdb to between 2018 and 2021). Study-level background: Peripheral blood was collected at initial diagnosis, before any treatment. TCR V-J signatures able to tell the groups apart were searched for in a discovery cohort of 95 or so patients, of whom over 40 had Graves' ophthalmopathy and roughly 59 had stable Graves' hyperthyroidism. Prospective prediction of ophthalmopathy was tested in an independent validation cohort consisting of about 19 hyperthyroidism patients and about 17 patients who later progressed to ophthalmopathy. The 75 to 100 discovery patients were randomly split 7:3 into training and test sets. In addition, the study compared T-cell repertoires in thyroid tissue and in blood from six Graves' hyperthyroidism patients. After sampling, hyperthyroidism patients received methimazole starting at 30 mg daily, and ophthalmopathy patients received high-dose intravenous methylprednisolone. The paper reports TCR Vbeta CDR3 sequencing of 135 peripheral blood samples: 40 or so ophthalmopathy, roughly 80 hyperthyroidism and around 17 progressor patients. What the research found in general, with its limitations: No statistical method was used to set the sample size in advance, and investigators knew the group allocation. Blood samples also contained most of the expanded thyroid clonotypes (frequency above 0.001), which suggests that blood repertoires may reflect thyroid immune responses. In validation, progression to ophthalmopathy was predicted by the model with almost 71% sensitivity and under 85% specificity, a median of around 5.9 months before onset. Ophthalmopathy was separated from stable hyperthyroidism by a 13 V-J signature model, with approximately 86% sensitivity and approximately 84% specificity obtained in cross-validation and 80%/75% obtained in testing.

Graves' hyperthyroidism was defined as stable when no progression to ophthalmopathy occurred over 18 months of follow-up. Hyperthyroidism patients were newly diagnosed, with disease duration under 2 months, and aged 18 to 65 years. Patients with uncontrolled infections, other autoimmune diseases, pregnancy or lactation were excluded. Clinical symptoms, serum thyroxine and TRAb, thyroid ultrasound, and orbital computed tomography formed the basis for the diagnoses. PBMCs were separated from roughly 10 ml of fresh peripheral blood using Ficoll-Paque density gradient centrifugation. Total RNA was extracted with Trizol reagent, and quality was checked on an Agilent 2100 Bioanalyzer. Amplification of TCR beta CDR3 regions was carried out from RNA transcripts. For the first round of RT-PCR on the TCR CDR3, the HTBI primer set was used together with the Qiagen OneStep RT-PCR kit. Libraries were constructed in a second round of multiplex PCR, after which size selection and purification were performed. Sequencing of the libraries was done on an Illumina HiSeq2000 using paired-end 100 bp reads. The paper's data handling went like this. SOAPnuke was used to process the raw data, with reads discarded if the reads contained adapters or uncalled bases, had a mean Phred below 15, or lacked an exact constant-primer or identifier match. COPE v1.2.5 was used to merge high-quality paired reads, and clonotypes were defined as unique nucleotide sequences. Clonotypes were aligned to IMGT TRBV, TRBD and TRBJ reference segments using MiTCR v1.1. The analysis included only V-J combinations with a frequency above 0.0001, which together covered around 99% of the repertoires. A TCS score was defined as the ratio of F50 (clonal expansion) to E x V (chaos), with BLOSUM62-based TCRdist applied between CDR3 peptides within each V-J. Welch's t-statistics and random forest reduced 514 V-J features to 13, which were used in a naive Bayes classifier (R e1071). TCRdb took the public reads, trimmed them with fastp at Q25, ran MiXCR for clone calling and kept in-frame beta chains. Each record represents a unique CDR3 protein, reported with the most common genes and DNA among its rows. These V and J calls rely on TCRdb rather than the paper's analysis. In this sample the table shows some 620,000 distinct CDR3 sequences, roughly 16% of which occur a single time. The ten most abundant clones make up less than 4.5% of the sample.

The chain is assembled from TRBV11-2 and TRBJ2-7; TRBD2 agrees with 13 junctional bases. The sequence was obtained from a woman between 25 and 40 years old with Graves' hyperthyroidism. Sequenced input: blood. CDR3 region: CASSRSGLAGESYEQYF. The sequence in DNA is TGTGCCAGCAGTCGATCTGGACTAGCGGGAGAATCCTACGAGCAGTACTTC.